This T cell receptor beta chain is from a study of control samples from healthy donors and cancer patients. Germline V gene sequence: CDR1 MGHRA, CDR2 YSYEKL. V lost 7 bases to trimming and J lost 1 base, with 22 bases between them. The CDR3 has 17 amino acids. The protocol was immunoSEQ multiplex PCR, while the TCRdb copy is restricted to in-frame clones and leaves out a portion. The table includes about 85,000 clones, 90% detected once. Input material: blood. The chain couples TRBV4-1 to TRBJ1-1; maybe TRBD1 (5 bases). The receptor's source is a woman aged 18-35 years in good health. CDR3 DNA: TGCGCCAGCACCCTTCCCGAGGTCGGGGCTGAGAACACTGAAGCTTTCTTT. This translates into CASTLPEVGAENTEAFF.